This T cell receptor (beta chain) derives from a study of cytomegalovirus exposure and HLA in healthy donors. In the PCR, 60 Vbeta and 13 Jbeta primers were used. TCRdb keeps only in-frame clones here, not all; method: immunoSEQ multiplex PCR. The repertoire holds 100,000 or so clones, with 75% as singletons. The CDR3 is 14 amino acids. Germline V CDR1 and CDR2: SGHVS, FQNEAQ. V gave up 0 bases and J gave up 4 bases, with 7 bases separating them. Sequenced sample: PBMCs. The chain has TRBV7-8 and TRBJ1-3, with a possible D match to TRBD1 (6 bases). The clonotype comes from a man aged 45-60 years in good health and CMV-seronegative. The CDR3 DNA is TGTGCCAGCAGCTTAGCGACAGGAGGAAACACCATATATTTT. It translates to CASSLATGGNTIYF.